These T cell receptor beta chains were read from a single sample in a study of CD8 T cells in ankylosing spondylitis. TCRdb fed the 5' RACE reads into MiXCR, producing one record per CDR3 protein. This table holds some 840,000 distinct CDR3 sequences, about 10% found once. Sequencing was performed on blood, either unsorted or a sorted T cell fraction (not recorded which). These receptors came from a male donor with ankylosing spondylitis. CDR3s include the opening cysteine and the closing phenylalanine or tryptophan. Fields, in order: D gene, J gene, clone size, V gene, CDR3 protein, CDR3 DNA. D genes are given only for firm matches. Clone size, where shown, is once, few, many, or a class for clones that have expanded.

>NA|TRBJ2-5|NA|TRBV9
CASSETGTMATQYF
TGTGCCAGCAGCGAGACCGGGACAATGGCGACCCAGTACTTC
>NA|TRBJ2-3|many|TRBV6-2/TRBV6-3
CASIPGKYRVGTQYF
TGTGCCAGCATCCCGGGAAAGTACCGCGTGGGTACGCAGTATTTT
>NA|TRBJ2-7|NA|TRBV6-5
CASSYSAHSEYEQYF
TGTGCCAGCAGTTACAGTGCCCATTCTGAATACGAGCAGTACTTC
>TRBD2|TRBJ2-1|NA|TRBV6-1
CASSEAQTSGYNEQFF
TGTGCCAGCAGTGAAGCACAGACTAGCGGTTACAATGAGCAGTTCTTC
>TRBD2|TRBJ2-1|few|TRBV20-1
CSARGGRAGYNEQFF
TGCAGTGCTAGAGGTGGGAGGGCGGGTTACAATGAGCAGTTCTTC
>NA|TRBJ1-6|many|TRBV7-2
CASSWGGEALHF
TGTGCCAGCAGCTGGGGGGGGGAAGCCCTCCACTTT
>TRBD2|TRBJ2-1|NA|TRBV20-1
CSARPGGIYNEQFF
TGCAGTGCGCGACCGGGAGGAATCTACAATGAGCAGTTCTTC
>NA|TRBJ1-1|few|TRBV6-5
CASKGSRTEAFF
TGTGCCAGCAAGGGTAGCAGGACTGAAGCTTTCTTT
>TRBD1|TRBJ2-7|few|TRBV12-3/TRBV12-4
CASSLRDRDYRGQYF
TGTGCCAGCAGTTTAAGGGACAGAGACTATCGGGGGCAGTACTTC
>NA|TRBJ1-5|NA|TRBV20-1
CSARGVVGQPQHF
TGCAGTGCTAGGGGGGTTGTGGGTCAGCCCCAGCATTTT
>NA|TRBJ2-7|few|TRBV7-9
CASSFGFQSYEQYF
TGTGCCAGCAGCTTCGGGTTCCAGTCCTACGAGCAGTACTTC
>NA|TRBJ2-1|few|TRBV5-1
CASSLTGAGNEQFF
TGCGCCAGCAGCTTGACGGGGGCTGGGAATGAGCAGTTCTTC
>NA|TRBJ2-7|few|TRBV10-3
CAITPDRSSYEQYF
TGTGCCATCACTCCCGACAGAAGCTCCTACGAGCAGTACTTC
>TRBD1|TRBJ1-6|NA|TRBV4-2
CASSAAGTGGNSPLHF
TGTGCCAGCAGCGCGGCCGGGACAGGGGGTAATTCACCCCTCCACTTT
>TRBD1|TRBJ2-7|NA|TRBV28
CASRWGQSYEQYF
TGTGCCAGCAGATGGGGACAGTCCTACGAGCAGTACTTC
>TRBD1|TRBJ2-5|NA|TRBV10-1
CASRSGTGDGLEYF
TGCGCCAGCAGGTCCGGGACAGGGGATGGATTGGAGTACTTC
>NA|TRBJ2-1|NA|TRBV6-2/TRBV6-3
CASSFPSNEQFF
TGTGCCAGCAGTTTCCCTAGCAATGAGCAGTTCTTC
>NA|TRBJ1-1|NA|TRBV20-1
CSARVAGTGTEAFF
TGCAGTGCTAGGGTGGCAGGGACCGGCACTGAAGCTTTCTTT
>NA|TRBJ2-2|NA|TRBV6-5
CASSYPGEELFF
TGTGCCAGCAGTTATCCTGGAGAGGAGCTGTTTTTT
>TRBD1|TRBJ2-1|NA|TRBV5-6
CASSLVGTGWNEQFF
TGTGCCAGCAGCTTGGTCGGGACAGGGTGGAATGAGCAGTTCTTC
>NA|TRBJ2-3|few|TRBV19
CASHRTGVPDTQYF
TGTGCCAGCCACCGGACGGGAGTCCCCGATACGCAGTATTTT
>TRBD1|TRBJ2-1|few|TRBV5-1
CASRRGLRGSSGLMLDEQFF
TGCGCCAGCAGGAGGGGGCTTAGAGGGAGTAGTGGCCTTATGTTGGATGAGCAGTTCTTC
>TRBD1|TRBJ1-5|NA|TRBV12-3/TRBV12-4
CASRLQGHQPQHF
TGTGCCAGCAGATTACAGGGGCATCAGCCCCAGCATTTT
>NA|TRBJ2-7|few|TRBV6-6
CAISQGGTYEQYF
TGTGCCATTTCGCAGGGAGGTACCTACGAGCAGTACTTC
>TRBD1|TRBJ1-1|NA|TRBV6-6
CASNPQGYTEAFF
TGTGCCAGCAACCCACAGGGGTACACTGAAGCTTTCTTT
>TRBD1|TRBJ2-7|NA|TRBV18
CASSVGGTGGYEQYF
TGTGCCAGCTCCGTCGGGGGGACAGGGGGCTACGAGCAGTACTTC
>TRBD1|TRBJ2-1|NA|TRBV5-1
CASSLEGGTGSSNEQFF
TGCGCCAGCAGCTTGGAAGGAGGGACAGGCTCCTCCAATGAGCAGTTCTTC
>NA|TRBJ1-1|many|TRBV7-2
CASSLNPFSTEAFF
TGTGCCAGCAGCCTCAACCCGTTTAGCACTGAAGCTTTCTTT
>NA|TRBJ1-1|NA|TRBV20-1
CSAEGPYLEAFF
TGCAGTGCCGAGGGCCCCTATCTTGAAGCTTTCTTT
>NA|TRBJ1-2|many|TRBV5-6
CASSSLGTATNYGYTF
TGTGCCAGCAGCTCCCTCGGGACGGCAACTAACTATGGCTACACCTTC
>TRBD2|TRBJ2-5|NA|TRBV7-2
CASSSLGLAEETQYF
TGTGCCAGCAGCTCGTTGGGACTAGCGGAAGAGACCCAGTACTTC
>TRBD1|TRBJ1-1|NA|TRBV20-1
CSARELKGGSTEAFF
TGCAGTGCTCGGGAATTGAAAGGGGGCTCCACTGAAGCTTTCTTT
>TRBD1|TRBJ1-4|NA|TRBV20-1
CSAWTGKEGKLFF
TGCAGTGCTTGGACAGGGAAGGAGGGAAAACTGTTTTTT
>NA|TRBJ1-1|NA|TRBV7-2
CASSLRAESAEAFF
TGTGCCAGCAGCTTACGGGCAGAAAGTGCTGAAGCTTTCTTT
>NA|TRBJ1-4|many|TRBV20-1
CSARRNEKLFF
TGCAGTGCTAGGCGTAATGAAAAACTGTTTTTT
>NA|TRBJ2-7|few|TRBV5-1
CASSSQGSGRKQYF
TGCGCCAGCAGCTCTCAGGGGTCCGGTAGGAAGCAGTACTTC
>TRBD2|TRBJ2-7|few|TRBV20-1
CSVLAGGPYEQYF
TGCAGTGTTTTAGCGGGAGGCCCCTACGAGCAGTACTTC
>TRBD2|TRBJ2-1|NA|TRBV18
CASSSISGGVKFF
TGTGCCAGCTCATCGATTAGCGGGGGGGTGAAGTTCTTC
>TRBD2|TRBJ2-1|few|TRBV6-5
CASSYAGGRAYNEQFF
TGTGCCAGCAGTTACGCGGGGGGTCGTGCCTACAATGAGCAGTTCTTC
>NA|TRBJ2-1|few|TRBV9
CASSVVGGGPGEQFF
TGTGCCAGCAGCGTAGTAGGTGGGGGGCCTGGCGAGCAGTTCTTC
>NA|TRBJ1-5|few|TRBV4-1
CASSQVAGGSNQPQHF
TGCGCCAGCAGCCAAGTTGCCGGGGGCAGCAATCAGCCCCAGCATTTT
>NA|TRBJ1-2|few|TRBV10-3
CAIRQGKGGYTF
TGTGCCATCAGACAGGGAAAGGGCGGCTACACCTTC
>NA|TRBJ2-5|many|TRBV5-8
CASSLTGFETQYF
TGTGCCAGCAGCTTGACAGGTTTCGAGACCCAGTACTTC